The clone carrying this TCR beta chain was counted only a few times. The target antigen is unknown. The sample originates from a study of cytomegalovirus exposure and HLA in healthy donors. Despite likely unrecorded immune exposures, the donors were nominally healthy at the time of sampling. Study-wide findings and caveats: A later analysis found common viral pathogens apparently linked to several of the most significant clusters. V- and J-gene trimming in TCR beta was tied to a missense DCLRE1C variant by an analysis performed later.

Both 60 Vbeta primers and 13 Jbeta primers went into the PCR. This table comes from immunoSEQ multiplex PCR, and its TCRdb copy is limited to in-frame clones, with some not included. Among 150,000 to 200,000 clones listed, roughly 80% were seen once. CDR1 and CDR2 (germline): SGHAT, FQNNGV. The CDR3 consists of 11 residues. Trimming took off 2 bases at V and 9 bases at J, with 8 bases between the two ends. The TCR sequence derives from a woman aged 40 to 55 in good health and CMV-seropositive. The sample taken for sequencing was PBMCs. This chain connects TRBV11-2 to TRBJ2-7, with a tentative D call TRBD2 (5 bases). This CDR3 reads CASSLTGVQYF. The CDR3 nucleotides are TGTGCCAGCAGCTTAACCGGGGTGCAGTACTTC.